One T cell receptor (beta chain) is described in this entry. Its specificity is not known. The data derive from a study of radiotherapy plus CTLA-4 blockade in lung cancer. Study information: Objective responses emerged in roughly 20% of patients, and around 29% attained disease control.

Study results and caveats: Early shifts in blood T cell clones, with interferon-beta, reportedly predicted response best. After treatment with radiotherapy plus ipilimumab, TCR clones that came from the tumor expanded in blood.

TCRdb's table, derived via immunoSEQ multiplex PCR, lists solely in-frame clones and lacks some. The sample records approximately 94,000 clones, around 80% being singletons. People whose metastatic non-small-cell lung cancer was chemo-refractory got focal radiation along with CTLA-4 blockade by ipilimumab. The CDR3 loop spans 12 amino acids. V was pared by 4 bases and J by 6 bases, with 9 bases between. CDR1 and CDR2 from the germline V gene are ENHRY and SYGVKD. This material consisted of peripheral blood, taken from a patient treated with radiotherapy plus ipilimumab. V and J are TRBV10-3 and TRBJ1-2; D remains unclear. The TCR originated in a human donor with non-small cell lung cancer that progressed on radiotherapy plus ipilimumab. The CDR3: CAISGLSDGYTF. CDR3 DNA: TGTGCCATCAGTGGCCTCTCAGATGGCTACACCTTC.